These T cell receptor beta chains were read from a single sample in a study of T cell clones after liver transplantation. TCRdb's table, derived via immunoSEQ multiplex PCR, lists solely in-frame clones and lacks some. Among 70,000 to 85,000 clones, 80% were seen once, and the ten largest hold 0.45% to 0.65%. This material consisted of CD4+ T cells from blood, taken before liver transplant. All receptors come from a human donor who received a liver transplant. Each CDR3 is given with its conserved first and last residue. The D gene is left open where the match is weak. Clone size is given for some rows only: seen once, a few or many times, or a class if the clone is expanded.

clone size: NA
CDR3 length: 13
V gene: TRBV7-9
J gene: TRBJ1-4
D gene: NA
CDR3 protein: CASSLLEGEKLFF
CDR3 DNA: TGTGCCAGCAGCTTATTGGAAGGTGAAAAACTGTTTTTT

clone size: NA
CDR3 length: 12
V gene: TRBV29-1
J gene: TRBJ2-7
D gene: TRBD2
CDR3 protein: CSVGAGDVEQYF
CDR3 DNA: TGCAGCGTTGGAGCGGGAGATGTCGAGCAGTACTTC

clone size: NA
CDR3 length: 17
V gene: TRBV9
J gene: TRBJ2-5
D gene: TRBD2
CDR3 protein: CASSSRGGLSVGETQYF
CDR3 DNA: TGTGCCAGCAGCTCCCGGGGGGGACTGAGCGTAGGGGAGACCCAGTACTTC

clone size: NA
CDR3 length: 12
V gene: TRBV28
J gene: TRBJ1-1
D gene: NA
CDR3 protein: CASSLRSTEAFF
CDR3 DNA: TGTGCCAGCAGTTTGAGGAGCACTGAAGCTTTCTTT

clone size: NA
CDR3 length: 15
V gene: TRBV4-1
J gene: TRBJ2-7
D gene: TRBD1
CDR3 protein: CASSREQGRSYEQYF
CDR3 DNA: TGCGCCAGCAGCCGAGAACAGGGGCGCTCCTACGAGCAGTACTTC

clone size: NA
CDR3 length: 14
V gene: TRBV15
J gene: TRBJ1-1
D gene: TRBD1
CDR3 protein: CATSSQGASTEAFF
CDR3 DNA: TGTGCCACCAGCTCTCAGGGGGCGAGCACTGAAGCTTTCTTT

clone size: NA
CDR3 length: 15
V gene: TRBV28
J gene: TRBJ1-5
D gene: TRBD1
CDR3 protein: CASRLLQGSNQPQHF
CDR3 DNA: TGTGCCAGCAGGCTTCTACAGGGGAGCAATCAGCCCCAGCATTTT

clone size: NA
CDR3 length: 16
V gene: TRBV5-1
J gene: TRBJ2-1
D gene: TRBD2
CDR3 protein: CASSLGLAGALDEQFF
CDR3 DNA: TGCGCCAGCAGCTTGGGACTAGCGGGAGCTTTGGATGAGCAGTTCTTC

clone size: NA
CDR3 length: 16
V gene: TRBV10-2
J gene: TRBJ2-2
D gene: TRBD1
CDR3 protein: CASRGPGQGASGELFF
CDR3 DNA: TGCGCCAGCAGGGGTCCGGGACAGGGGGCCTCCGGGGAGCTGTTTTTT

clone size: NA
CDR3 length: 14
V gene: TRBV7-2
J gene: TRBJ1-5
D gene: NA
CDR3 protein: CASSFRGFDQPQHF
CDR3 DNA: TGTGCCAGCAGCTTCAGAGGATTTGATCAGCCCCAGCATTTT

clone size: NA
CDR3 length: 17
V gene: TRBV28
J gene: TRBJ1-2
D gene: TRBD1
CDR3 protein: CASSVTGGRVYGHGYTF
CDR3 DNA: TGTGCCAGCAGCGTAACAGGGGGCCGGGTTTATGGGCATGGCTACACCTTC

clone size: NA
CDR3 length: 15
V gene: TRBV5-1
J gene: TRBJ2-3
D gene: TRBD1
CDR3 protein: CASSLTQGAWDTQYF
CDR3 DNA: TGCGCCAGCAGCTTAACTCAGGGGGCATGGGATACGCAGTATTTT

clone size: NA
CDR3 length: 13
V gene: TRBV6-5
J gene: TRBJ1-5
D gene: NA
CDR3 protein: CASSYNVGQPQHF
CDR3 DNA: TGTGCCAGCAGTTACAACGTTGGTCAGCCCCAGCATTTT

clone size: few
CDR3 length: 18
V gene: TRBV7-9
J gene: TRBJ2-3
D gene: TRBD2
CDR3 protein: CASSDPGLAGGSTDTQYF
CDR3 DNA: TGTGCCAGCAGCGATCCGGGACTAGCGGGAGGTTCTACAGATACGCAGTATTTT

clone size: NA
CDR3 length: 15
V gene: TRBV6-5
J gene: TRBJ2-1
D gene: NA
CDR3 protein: CASSPTHSSYNEQFF
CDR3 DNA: TGTGCCAGCAGTCCTACCCACAGCTCCTACAATGAGCAGTTCTTC

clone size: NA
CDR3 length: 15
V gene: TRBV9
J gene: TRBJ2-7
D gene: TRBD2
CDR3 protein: CASSVGVAGPYEQYF
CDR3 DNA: TGTGCCAGCAGCGTAGGTGTAGCGGGTCCCTACGAGCAGTACTTC

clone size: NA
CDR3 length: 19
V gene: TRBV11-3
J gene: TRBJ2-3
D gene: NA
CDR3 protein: CASSPGLEMQQWGTDTQYF
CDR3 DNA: TGTGCCAGCAGCCCGGGATTAGAGATGCAGCAATGGGGCACAGATACGCAGTATTTT

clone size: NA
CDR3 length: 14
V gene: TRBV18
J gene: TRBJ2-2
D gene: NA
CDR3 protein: CASSPDRVFGELFF
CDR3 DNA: TGTGCCAGCTCACCGGACCGGGTGTTCGGGGAGCTGTTTTTT

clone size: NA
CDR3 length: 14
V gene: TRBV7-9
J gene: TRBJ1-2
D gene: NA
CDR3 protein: CASSRNPGALGYTF
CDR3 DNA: TGTGCCAGCAGCCGGAATCCGGGGGCGCTTGGCTACACCTTC

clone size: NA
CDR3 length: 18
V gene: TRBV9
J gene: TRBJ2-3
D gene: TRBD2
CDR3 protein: CASSVVAGGPGITDTQYF
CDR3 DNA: TGTGCCAGCAGCGTAGTAGCGGGAGGGCCTGGGATCACAGATACGCAGTATTTT

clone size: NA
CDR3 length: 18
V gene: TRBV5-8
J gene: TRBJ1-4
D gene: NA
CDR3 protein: CASSRGSDRVATNEKLFF
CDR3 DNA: TGTGCCAGCAGCCGGGGTTCGGACAGAGTAGCAACTAATGAAAAACTGTTTTTT

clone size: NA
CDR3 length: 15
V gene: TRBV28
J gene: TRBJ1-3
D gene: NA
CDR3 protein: CASSLGGASGNTIYF
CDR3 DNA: TGTGCCAGCAGTTTAGGGGGGGCCTCTGGAAACACCATATATTTT

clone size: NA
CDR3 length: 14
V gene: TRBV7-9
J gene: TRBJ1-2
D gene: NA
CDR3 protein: CASSLGAKDYGYTF
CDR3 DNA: TGTGCCAGCAGCTTAGGTGCAAAGGACTATGGCTACACCTTC

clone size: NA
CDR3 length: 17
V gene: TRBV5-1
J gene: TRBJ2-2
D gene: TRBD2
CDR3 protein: CASYSGTSRIGTGELFF
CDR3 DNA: TGCGCCAGTTATTCCGGGACTAGTCGTATCGGCACCGGGGAGCTGTTTTTT

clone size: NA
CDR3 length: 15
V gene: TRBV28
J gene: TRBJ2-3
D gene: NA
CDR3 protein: CASSAQEGRADTQYF
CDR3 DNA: TGTGCCAGCAGTGCCCAGGAGGGACGGGCAGATACGCAGTATTTT

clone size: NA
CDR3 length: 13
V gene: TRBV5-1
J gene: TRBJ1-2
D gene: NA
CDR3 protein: CASSLDGTMFGTF
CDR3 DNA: TGCGCCAGCAGCTTAGACGGAACTATGTTCGGGACCTTC

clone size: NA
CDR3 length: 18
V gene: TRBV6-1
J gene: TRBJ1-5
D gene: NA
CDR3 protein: CASSVVTYKTGSNQPQHF
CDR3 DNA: TGTGCCAGCAGTGTAGTGACCTATAAAACGGGGAGCAATCAGCCCCAGCATTTT

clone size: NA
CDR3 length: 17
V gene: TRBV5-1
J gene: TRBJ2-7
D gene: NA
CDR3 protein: CASSFGAINTGTYEQYF
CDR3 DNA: TGCGCCAGCAGCTTTGGCGCGATAAACACAGGGACCTACGAGCAGTACTTC

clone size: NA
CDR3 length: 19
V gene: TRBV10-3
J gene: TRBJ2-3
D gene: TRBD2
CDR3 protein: CAISSPGTSGRGSTDTQYF
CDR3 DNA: TGTGCCATCAGTTCCCCTGGGACTAGCGGGAGGGGGAGCACAGATACGCAGTATTTT

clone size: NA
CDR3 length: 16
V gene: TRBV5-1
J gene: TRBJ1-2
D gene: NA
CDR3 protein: CASSLVVGLTSYGYTF
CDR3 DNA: TGCGCCAGCAGCTTGGTAGTAGGACTCACCTCCTATGGCTACACCTTC

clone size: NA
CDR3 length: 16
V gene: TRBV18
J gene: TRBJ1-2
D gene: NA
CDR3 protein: CASSPRRLSQNYGYTF
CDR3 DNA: TGTGCCAGCTCACCACGGCGACTCAGCCAGAACTATGGCTACACCTTC

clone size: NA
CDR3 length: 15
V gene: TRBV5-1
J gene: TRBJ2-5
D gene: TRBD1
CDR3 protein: CASSLDGTGEETQYF
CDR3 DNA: TGCGCCAGCAGCTTGGATGGGACAGGGGAAGAGACCCAGTACTTC

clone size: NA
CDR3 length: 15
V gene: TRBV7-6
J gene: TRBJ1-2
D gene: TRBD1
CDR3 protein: CASSLGLAGGYGYTF
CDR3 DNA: TGTGCCAGCAGCTTAGGGCTCGCAGGGGGCTATGGCTACACCTTC

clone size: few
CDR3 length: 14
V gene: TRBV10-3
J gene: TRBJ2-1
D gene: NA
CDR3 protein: CAIKELAGYNEQFF
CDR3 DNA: TGTGCCATCAAAGAACTGGCTGGGTACAATGAGCAGTTCTTC

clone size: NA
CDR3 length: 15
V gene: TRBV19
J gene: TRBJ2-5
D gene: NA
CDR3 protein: CASSTRRDTQETQYF
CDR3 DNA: TGTGCCAGTAGTACGCGCCGGGACACCCAAGAGACCCAGTACTTC

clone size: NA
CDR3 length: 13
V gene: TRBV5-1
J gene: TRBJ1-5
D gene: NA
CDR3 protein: CASSLAPLQPQHF
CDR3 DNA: TGCGCCAGCAGCTTGGCCCCACTTCAGCCCCAGCATTTT

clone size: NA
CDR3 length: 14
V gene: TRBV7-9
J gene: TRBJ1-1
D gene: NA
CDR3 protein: CASSLVQGKGEAFF
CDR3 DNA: TGTGCCAGCAGCTTAGTACAGGGTAAGGGTGAAGCTTTCTTT

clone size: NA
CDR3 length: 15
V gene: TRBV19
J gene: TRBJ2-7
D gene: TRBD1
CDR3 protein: CASSTGQGKPYEQYF
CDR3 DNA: TGTGCCAGTAGTACTGGACAGGGTAAACCCTACGAGCAGTACTTC

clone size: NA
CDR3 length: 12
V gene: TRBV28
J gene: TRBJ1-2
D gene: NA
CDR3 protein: CASSTAVYGYTF
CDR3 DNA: TGTGCCAGCAGCACGGCTGTCTATGGCTACACCTTC

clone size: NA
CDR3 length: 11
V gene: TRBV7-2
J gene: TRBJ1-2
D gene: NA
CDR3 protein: CASSLPGGYTF
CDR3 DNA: TGTGCCAGCAGCCTCCCGGGTGGCTACACCTTC

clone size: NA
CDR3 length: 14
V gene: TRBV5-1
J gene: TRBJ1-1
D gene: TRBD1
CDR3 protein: CASRRDRERTEAFF
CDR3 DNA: TGCGCCAGCAGGAGAGACAGGGAAAGGACTGAAGCTTTCTTT

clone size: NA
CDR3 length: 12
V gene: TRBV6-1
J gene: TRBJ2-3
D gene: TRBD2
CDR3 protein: CASSFLAATQYF
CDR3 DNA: TGTGCCAGCTCGTTCCTAGCGGCCACGCAGTATTTT

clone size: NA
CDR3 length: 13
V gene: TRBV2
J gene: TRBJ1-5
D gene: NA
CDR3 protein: CASSAGPVRPQHF
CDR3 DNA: TGTGCCAGCAGTGCTGGCCCCGTGAGGCCCCAGCATTTT

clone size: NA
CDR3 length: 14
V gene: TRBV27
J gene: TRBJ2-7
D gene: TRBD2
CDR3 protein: CASSYKAGVSEQYF
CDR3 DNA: TGTGCCAGCAGTTATAAAGCGGGAGTAAGCGAGCAGTACTTC

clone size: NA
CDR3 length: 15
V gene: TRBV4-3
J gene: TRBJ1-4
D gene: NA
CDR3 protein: CASRSGESPNEKLFF
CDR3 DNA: TGCGCCAGCAGGTCAGGGGAAAGCCCTAATGAAAAACTGTTTTTT

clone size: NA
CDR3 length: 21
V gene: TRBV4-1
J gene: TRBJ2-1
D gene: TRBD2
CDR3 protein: CASSQAPGLAGGGENYNEQFF
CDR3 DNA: TGCGCCAGCAGCCAAGCCCCTGGACTAGCGGGCGGAGGGGAAAACTACAATGAGCAGTTCTTC

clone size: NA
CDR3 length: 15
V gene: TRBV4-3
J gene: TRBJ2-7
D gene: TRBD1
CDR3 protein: CASSQGRQGADEQYF
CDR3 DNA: TGCGCCAGCAGCCAGGGCCGACAGGGTGCTGACGAGCAGTACTTC

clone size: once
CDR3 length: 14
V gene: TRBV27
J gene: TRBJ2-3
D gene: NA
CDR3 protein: CASSLELARDTQYF
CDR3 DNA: TGTGCCAGCAGTTTAGAACTAGCAAGGGATACGCAGTATTTT

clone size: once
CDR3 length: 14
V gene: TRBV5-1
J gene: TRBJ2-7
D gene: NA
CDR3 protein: CASSLGGDPYEQYF
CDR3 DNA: TGCGCCAGCAGCTTGGGGGGGGACCCCTACGAGCAGTACTTC

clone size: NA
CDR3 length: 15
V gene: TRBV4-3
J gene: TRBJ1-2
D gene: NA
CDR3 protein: CASSQSLTGSNGYTF
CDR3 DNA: TGCGCCAGCAGCCAAAGCCTCACGGGGTCGAATGGCTACACCTTC

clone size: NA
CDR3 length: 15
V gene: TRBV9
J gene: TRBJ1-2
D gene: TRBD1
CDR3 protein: CASSAGTVANYGYTF
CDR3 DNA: TGTGCCAGCAGCGCGGGGACAGTAGCTAACTATGGCTACACCTTC

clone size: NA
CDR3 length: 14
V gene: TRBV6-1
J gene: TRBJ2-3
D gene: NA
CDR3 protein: CASSLDGGTDTQYF
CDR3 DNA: TGTGCCAGCAGTTTAGACGGAGGGACAGATACGCAGTATTTT

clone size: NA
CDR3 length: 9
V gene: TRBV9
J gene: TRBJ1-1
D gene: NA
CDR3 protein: CASKPEAFF
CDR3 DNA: TGTGCCAGCAAGCCTGAAGCTTTCTTT

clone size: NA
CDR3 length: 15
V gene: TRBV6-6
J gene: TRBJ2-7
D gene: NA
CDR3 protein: CASSWGSGTTYEQYF
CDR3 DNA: TGTGCCAGCAGTTGGGGGTCCGGGACCACCTACGAGCAGTACTTC

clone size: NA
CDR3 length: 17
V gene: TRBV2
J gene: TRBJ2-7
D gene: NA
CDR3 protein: CASSEFYQSLRTYEQYF
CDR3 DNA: TGTGCCAGCAGTGAATTCTACCAGTCCCTTCGGACCTACGAGCAGTACTTC